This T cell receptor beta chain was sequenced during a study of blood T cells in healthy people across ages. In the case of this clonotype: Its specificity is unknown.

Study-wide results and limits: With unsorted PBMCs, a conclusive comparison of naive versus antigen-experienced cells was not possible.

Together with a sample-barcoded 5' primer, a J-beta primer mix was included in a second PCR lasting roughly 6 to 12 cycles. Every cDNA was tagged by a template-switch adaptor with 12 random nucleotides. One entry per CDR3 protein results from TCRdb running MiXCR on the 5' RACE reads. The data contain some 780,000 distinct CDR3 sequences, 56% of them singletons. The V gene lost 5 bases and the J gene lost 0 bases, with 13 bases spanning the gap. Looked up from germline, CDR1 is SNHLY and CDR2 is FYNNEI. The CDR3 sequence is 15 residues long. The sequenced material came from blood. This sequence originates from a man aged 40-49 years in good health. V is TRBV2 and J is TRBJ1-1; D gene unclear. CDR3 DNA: TGTGCCAGCAGTCCCGCAAACACGCTGAACACTGAAGCTTTCTTT. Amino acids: CASSPANTLNTEAFF.